The T cell receptor (beta chain) described here comes from a study of T cell responses to AZD1222 COVID-19 vaccine. As for the study in general: Pooled samples include second doses given at about 4 or 12 weeks. Study outcomes and limitations: CD4 TCRs covered the whole spike, strongest at regions 160-218 and 743-854.

V was pared by 6 bases and J by 2 bases, with 10 bases between. This CDR3 has 13 amino acids. Data came from immunoSEQ multiplex PCR; TCRdb stores just in-frame clones and leaves some out. Among 110,000 to 150,000 clones, roughly nine tenths were seen once, and the ten largest hold about 3%. Points on this clone: Its specificity is not known.

Sample: peripheral blood, taken on day 0 of AZD1222 vaccination. The chain couples TRBV12-3 or TRBV12-4 to TRBJ2-5, with D possibly called TRBD1 or TRBD2 (5 bases each). The clonotype originates from an adult in good health. CDR3 in DNA: TGTGCCAGCAGCCGGGGCAGACAAGAGACCCAGTACTTC. Translating it yields CASSRGRQETQYF.